This T cell receptor (beta chain) emerged from a study of cytomegalovirus exposure and HLA in healthy donors. At the level of the study: Inside one of the first data releases sat roughly 80 million unique TCRs taken from HLA-typed donors. Study-level findings and limits: Under in vitro conditions, a few CMV-associated chains were confirmed as specific for CMV antigens. In an earlier analysis, about 90% or about 30%: the productive usage of most TCR beta V segments. The records held CMV serostatus as the only immune exposure information.

The table lists this clone with a count of one. Its antigen remains unidentified. With 60 Vbeta and 13 Jbeta primers, the PCR was carried out. Clones were read by immunoSEQ multiplex PCR, and TCRdb kept only the in-frame ones, dropping some. The sample yields roughly 120,000 clones, about four fifths seen once. The CDR3 runs 14 residues. The germline V gene has CDR1 LNHDA and CDR2 SQIVND (reference sequence). V was clipped by 7 bases and J by 3 bases, with 15 bases between them. The gene calls are TRBV19 and TRBJ1-1; D is uncertain. This receptor was obtained from a man younger than 40 in good health and CMV-seropositive. Input material: PBMCs. The CDR3 DNA reads TGTGCCAGTAACCAGGAATGGTCGGACACTGAAGCTTTCTTT. Protein: CASNQEWSDTEAFF.